Below, 28 T cell receptor beta chains from the same sample are listed, as sequenced in a study of cytomegalovirus exposure and HLA in healthy donors. The primer mix had 60 Vbeta and 13 Jbeta primers. Here immunoSEQ multiplex PCR was the method, and the copy in TCRdb shows in-frame clones only, minus some. Of 100,000 to 150,000 clones in the sample, roughly four fifths were seen once. Sequenced sample: PBMCs. The receptor source for this set is a male donor in good health and CMV-seronegative.

This chain joins TRBV5-1 and TRBJ1-2, with a tentative D call TRBD1 (5 bases). Per germline, CDR1 SGHRS and CDR2 YFSETQ. The V and J ends lost 0 bases and 5 bases respectively, with 8 bases between them. The CDR3 runs 13 residues. The CDR3 nucleotides read TGCGCCAGCAGCTTGGAAGGACAATATGGCTACACCTTC. Protein: CASSLEGQYGYTF.

V gene TRBV27 combines with J gene TRBJ2-7, with a weak D call TRBD1 (5 bases). The ends were cut back, 5 bases at V and 6 bases at J, with 8 bases in the middle. The CDR3 loop spans 11 amino acids. Germline V gene sequence: CDR1 MNHEY, CDR2 SMNVEV (reference sequence). CDR3 coding DNA: TGTGCCAGCAGTCAGGGATCCGAGCAGTACTTC. Translation: CASSQGSEQYF.

This chain connects TRBV27 to TRBJ1-5; tentative D call: TRBD1 (5 bases). This CDR3 contains 14 residues. Trimming shortened V by 6 bases and J by 3 bases, and 12 bases separated the two germline ends. The germline CDR1 and CDR2 sequences are MNHEY and SMNVEV (reference sequence). CDR3 nucleotide sequence: TGTGCCAGCAGAACAGGAGATTTCAATCAGCCCCAGCATTTT. Its protein product is CASRTGDFNQPQHF.

The chain has TRBV11-2 and TRBJ2-1; the D gene is possibly TRBD2 (5 bases). The CDR3 has 17 residues. V was pared by 6 bases and J by 5 bases, with 23 bases between. Germline V CDR1 and CDR2: SGHAT, FQNNGV. CDR3 amino acids: CASSTLLGLIRNNEQFF. The CDR3 DNA sequence: TGTGCCAGCAGTACATTGCTAGGACTCATAAGGAACAATGAGCAGTTCTTC.

This clone has just one count. This rearrangement joins TRBV27 to TRBJ2-7; 13 nucleotides align to TRBD2. Germline lookup yields CDR1 MNHEY and CDR2 SMNVEV (reference sequence). The CDR3 totals 17 residues. Trimming took 0 bases from V and 4 from J; bases not matched to a gene: 6. In DNA, the CDR3 is TGTGCCAGCAGTTTATCGGGGGGGACTAGCGGGGTTTACGAGCAGTACTTC. It codes for CASSLSGGTSGVYEQYF.

The CDR3 DNA follows: TGTGCCAGCAGGCCGACTAGCGGTGTCTACGAGCAGTACTTC. Encoded protein: CASRPTSGVYEQYF. This sequence joins TRBV28 and TRBJ2-7; TRBD2 aligns across 9 bases. The length of the CDR3 is 14 residues. Unmatched junction bases numbered 6, after V lost 6 bases and J lost 3 bases. Germline V lookup: CDR1 MDHEN, CDR2 SYDVKM.

V is TRBV2 and J is TRBJ1-5; 7 bases match TRBD1. Germline V gives CDR1 SNHLY, CDR2 FYNNEI. The CDR3 covers 17 residues. J gave up 0 bases and V 5 bases, and 10 bases lay outside the gene matches. The CDR3 sequence is CASSFRDSFYSNQPQHF. DNA of the CDR3: TGTGCCAGCAGTTTCCGGGACAGTTTTTATAGCAATCAGCCCCAGCATTTT.

The CDR3 protein is CASSQGTSGPYEQYF. CDR3 DNA: TGTGCCAGCAGCCAAGGAACTAGCGGTCCCTACGAGCAGTACTTC. The chain couples TRBV4-2 to TRBJ2-7; 8 nucleotides line up with TRBD2. Germline V lookup: CDR1 LGHNA, CDR2 YNFKEQ. V lost 1 base, J lost 2 bases, and 4 bases stayed unmatched. The CDR3 is 15 amino acids.

The chain is built from TRBV7-9 and TRBJ1-1; tentatively, D is TRBD1 (5 bases). This CDR3 has 15 residues. The V and J ends lost 2 bases and 1 base respectively, with 11 bases between them. Germline lookup yields CDR1 SEHNR and CDR2 FQNEAQ (reference sequence). CDR3 sequence (DNA): TGTGCCAGCAGCTTATTGGGACTCTCGAACACTGAAGCTTTCTTT. This sequence encodes CASSLLGLSNTEAFF.

This clone was counted only a few times. This chain links TRBV2 with TRBJ2-1; tentatively, D is TRBD2 (6 bases). V lost 4 bases to trimming and J lost 0 bases, with 19 bases between them. CDR3 length: 18 amino acids. CDR1 is SNHLY and CDR2 is FYNNEI in the germline V gene. The CDR3 loop is CASSVNRDFFSSYNEQFF. DNA for the CDR3: TGTGCCAGCAGTGTGAACCGGGACTTTTTCAGCTCCTACAATGAGCAGTTCTTC.

The chain couples TRBV5-5 to TRBJ1-2, with 10 bases lining up with TRBD1. J gave up 4 bases and V 4 bases, and 7 bases lay outside the gene matches. This CDR3 comprises 15 residues. CDR1 SGHKS and CDR2 YYEKEE come from the germline V gene (reference sequence). The CDR3 DNA reads as TGTGCCAGCAGCCCCTGGACAGGGGGTGTCTATGGCTACACCTTC. Its translation: CASSPWTGGVYGYTF.

The chain carries TRBV5-6 and TRBJ2-1, with TRBD1 matching over 8 bases. The germline gives CDR1 SGHDT, CDR2 YYEEEE. V gave up 6 bases and J gave up 3 bases; unmatched junction bases: 5. The CDR3 extends over 14 amino acids. CDR3 bases: TGTGCCAGCAACATGGACAGGGACTACAATGAGCAGTTCTTC. Encoded protein: CASNMDRDYNEQFF. Full variable domain (remainder filled in from reference TRBV5-6 and TRBJ2-1): DAGVTQSPTHLIKTRGQQVTLRCSPKSGHDTVSWYQQALGQGPQFIFQYYEEEERQRGNFPDRFSGHQFPNYSSELNVNALLLGDSALYLCASNMDRDYNEQFFGPGTRLTVL.

The rearrangement links TRBV7-9 to TRBJ1-6; D unresolved. CDR1 is SEHNR, CDR2 FQNEAQ, per germline (reference sequence). The V and J ends lost 1 base and 5 bases respectively, with 6 bases between them. The CDR3 extends over 14 amino acids. The CDR3: CASSLGVNNSPLHF. CDR3 in DNA: TGTGCCAGCAGCTTAGGAGTAAATAATTCACCCCTCCACTTT.

J is TRBJ1-2 and V is TRBV20-1; TRBD1 might be the D (6 bases). Germline CDR1 reads DFQATT; CDR2 reads SNEGSKA (reference sequence). This CDR3 has 11 amino acids. V dropped 6 bases and J dropped 4 bases, with 9 bases sitting between them. CDR3 region: CSARTAYGYTF. CDR3 in DNA: TGCAGTGCAAGGACAGCCTATGGCTACACCTTC.

The chain uses TRBV19 and TRBJ1-5; 9 nucleotides line up with TRBD1. The CDR3 is made up of 17 amino acids. Per the germline V gene, CDR1 is LNHDA and CDR2 is SQIVND (reference sequence). V lost 1 base and J lost 2; bases outside the gene matches: 6. CDR3 in amino acids: CASSIGQGVGGNQPQHF. In nucleotides, the CDR3 is TGTGCCAGTAGTATAGGACAGGGGGTCGGTGGCAATCAGCCCCAGCATTTT.

Here the CDR3 DNA reads TGTGCCAGCTCATCGATACGACAGGGGATCAATTTACCAGATACGCAGTATTTT. As protein: CASSSIRQGINLPDTQYF. The J gene is TRBJ2-3, the V gene TRBV18; 8 nucleotides match TRBD1. CDR3 length: 18 amino acids. Per germline, CDR1 KGHSH and CDR2 LQKENI. V was clipped by 5 bases and J by 4 bases; unmatched bases: 17.

The rearrangement links TRBV10-2 to TRBJ2-3, with 9 bases identical to TRBD1. J gave up 4 bases and V 5 bases, and 7 bases lay outside the gene matches. CDR1 and CDR2 (germline): WSHSY, SAAADI. The CDR3 length is 15 residues. The CDR3, as DNA: TGCGCCAGCAGTTGGACAGGGGCATATGCAGATACGCAGTATTTT. Protein: CASSWTGAYADTQYF.

About this clone: The same CDR3 is also encoded by other DNA sequences in this sample. J is TRBJ2-7 and V is TRBV7-2, with D maybe TRBD2 (6 bases). The V gene's germline CDR1 is SGHTA and CDR2 FQGNSA. CDR3 length: 13 amino acids. The V gene lost 3 bases and the J gene lost 5 bases, with 11 bases spanning the gap. The CDR3 loop reads CASSLLLAHEQYF. In DNA form, the CDR3 reads TGTGCCAGCAGCTTGCTACTAGCCCACGAGCAGTACTTC. Drawing the rest from reference TRBV7-2 and TRBJ2-7, the complete variable domain is GAGVSQSPSNKVTEKGKDVELRCDPISGHTALYWYRQSLGQGLEFLIYFQGNSAPDKSGLPSDRFSAERTGGSVSTLTIQRTQQEDSAVYLCASSLLLAHEQYFGPGTRLTVT.

This chain uses TRBV19 with TRBJ1-5; D may be TRBD1 (5 bases). V shed 2 bases and J shed 7 bases, with 12 bases lying between them. Germline assignment: CDR1 LNHDA and CDR2 SQIVND (reference sequence). The CDR3 runs to 14 residues. Here the CDR3 reads CASSIQGNGQPQHF. In DNA, the CDR3 is TGTGCCAGTAGTATACAGGGTAATGGGCAGCCCCAGCATTTT.

The rearrangement links TRBV19 to TRBJ2-5; 10 nucleotides match TRBD1. After removal of 6 bases from V and 3 bases from J, the junction contained 7 bases not matched to a gene. The CDR3 is made up of 15 amino acids. Germline assignment: CDR1 LNHDA and CDR2 SQIVND (reference sequence). CDR3 nucleotides: TGTGCCAGTAGCACGCCGGGACAGGGGAAAGAGACCCAGTACTTC. It translates to CASSTPGQGKETQYF.

The rearrangement links TRBV18 to TRBJ2-1, with D tentatively TRBD2 (5 bases). The CDR3 loop spans 16 amino acids. Germline CDR1 and CDR2: KGHSH and LQKENI. V was shortened by 2 bases and J by 4 bases, with 15 bases between the two germline ends. The CDR3 loop is CASSPVSAANYNEQFF. For the CDR3, the DNA is TGTGCCAGCTCACCAGTGTCAGCGGCAAATTACAATGAGCAGTTCTTC.

The rearrangement uses TRBV4-3 and TRBJ2-2; 9 positions agree with TRBD2. This CDR3 has 18 amino acids. The germline gives CDR1 LGHNA, CDR2 YSLEER. Trimming at V came to 1 base and at J to 6 bases, leaving 12 bases not matched to a gene. CDR3 bases: TGCGCCAGCAGCCAAGTCACGCTCATAGCGGGAGTCCCCGGGGAGCTGTTTTTT. Translation: CASSQVTLIAGVPGELFF.

This rearrangement joins TRBV7-3 to TRBJ2-2; a weak D match, TRBD2 (5 bases). Trimming pared 6 bases from V and 0 bases from J, leaving 14 bases between. From germline, CDR1 is SGHTA and CDR2 FQGTGA. This CDR3 has 16 amino acids. The CDR3, as DNA: TGTGCCAGCAGTTTTTTCTCGGGGACGAACACCGGGGAGCTGTTTTTT. Its translation: CASSFFSGTNTGELFF. Full variable domain (rest looked up from reference TRBV7-3 and TRBJ2-2): GAGVSQTPSNKVTEKGKYVELRCDPISGHTALYWYRQSLGQGPEFLIYFQGTGAADDSGLPNDRFFAVRPEGSVSTLKIQRTERGDSAVYLCASSFFSGTNTGELFFGEGSRLTVL.

The chain links TRBV29-1 to TRBJ1-3; possibly TRBD1 for D (6 bases). This CDR3 is 11 amino acids long. CDR1 and CDR2 (germline): SQVTM, ANQGSEA. The V end was cut by 4 bases, the J end by 6 bases, with 7 bases between. As DNA, the CDR3 is TGCAGCGTTGGGGACATAAACACCATATATTTT. Its protein is CSVGDINTIYF.

The chain couples TRBV5-1 to TRBJ1-4; TRBD1 agrees at 7 bases. V lost 4 bases and J lost 8; bases outside the gene matches: 8. This CDR3 has 14 amino acids. Germline CDR1 reads SGHRS; CDR2 reads YFSETQ. The DNA of the CDR3 is TGCGCCAGCAGCCCCGGACAGGTTCGGGAAAAACTGTTTTTT. It translates to CASSPGQVREKLFF.

The J gene is TRBJ2-2, the V gene TRBV30; D call uncertain. This CDR3 has 13 amino acids. Germline CDR1 GTSNPN, CDR2 SVGIG (reference sequence). Trimming cost V 2 bases and J 0 bases, with 4 bases left between them. Written as DNA, the CDR3 is TGTGCCTGGAGTTTCTCGAACACCGGGGAGCTGTTTTTT. Its translation: CAWSFSNTGELFF.

The chain joins TRBV7-2 to TRBJ2-7; 8 bases fit TRBD1. The CDR3 has 14 residues. V dropped 1 base and J dropped 1; count of bases not matched to a gene: 0. Looked up from germline, CDR1 is SGHTA and CDR2 is FQGNSA. The chain's CDR3 is CASSLGTGSYEQYF. CDR3 bases: TGTGCCAGCAGCTTAGGGACAGGGTCCTACGAGCAGTACTTC.

The V call is TRBV11-3, the J call TRBJ1-3; D is unresolved. The CDR3 spans 17 residues. Trimming left V 5 bases short and J 0 bases short, with 17 bases between. Germline lookup yields CDR1 SGHNT and CDR2 YENEEA. DNA for the CDR3: TGTGCCAGCAGCGACACCGTAAATACAGCCTCTGGAAACACCATATATTTT. It codes for CASSDTVNTASGNTIYF. Full variable domain (outside the CDR3, taken from reference TRBV11-3 and TRBJ1-3): EAGVVQSPRYKIIEKKQPVAFWCNPISGHNTLYWYLQNLGQGPELLIRYENEEAVDDSQLPKDRFSAERLKGVDSTLKIQPAELGDSAVYLCASSDTVNTASGNTIYFGEGSWLTVV.